The 30 T cell receptor beta chains presented below share a single source sample, sequenced in a study of memory CD4+ T cells and cytomegalovirus serostatus. Single viable CD3+CD4+CD8-CD45RO+ cells were sorted as the memory CD4+ T cells. Some clones are missing from TCRdb's copy, which holds only in-frame ones; the method was immunoSEQ multiplex PCR. The sample has about 27,000 clones, more than 75% seen once. Specimen: memory CD4+ T cells from blood. The receptor source for this set is an adult in good health and CMV-seronegative.

V gene TRBV4-1 combines with J gene TRBJ2-5; D possibly corresponds to TRBD2 (6 bases). Germline V gives CDR1 MGHRA, CDR2 YSYEKL. This CDR3 has 13 amino acids. The V gene lost 1 base and the J gene lost 5 bases, with 8 bases spanning the gap. CDR3 coding DNA: TGCGCCAGCAGCCAAGGCGGAGGGGAGACCCAGTACTTC. Translating gives CASSQGGGETQYF.

The chain couples TRBV10-3 to TRBJ2-5, with D possibly TRBD2 on 6 matching bases. The germline V gene has CDR1 ENHRY and CDR2 SYGVKD. The CDR3 runs to 13 residues. With 5 bases removed from V and 4 bases from J, the gap between germline ends came to 11 bases. CDR3 region: CAISTKGGETQYF. The DNA of the CDR3 is TGTGCCATCAGTACCAAGGGAGGAGAGACCCAGTACTTC.

This chain links TRBV7-9 with TRBJ2-7; 8 bases line up with TRBD2. The junction had 6 bases not matched to a gene; V was cut back by 5 bases and J by 0 bases. Germline assignment: CDR1 SEHNR and CDR2 FQNEAQ (reference sequence). The CDR3 is made up of 15 amino acids. CDR3 sequence: CASSLSGTNSYEQYF. For the CDR3, the DNA is TGTGCCAGCAGCCTTAGCGGGACCAACTCCTACGAGCAGTACTTC. Full variable domain (rest looked up from reference TRBV7-9 and TRBJ2-7): DTGVSQNPRHKITKRGQNVTFRCDPISEHNRLYWYRQTLGQGPEFLTYFQNEAQLEKSRLLSDRFSAERPKGSFSTLEIQRTEQGDSAMYLCASSLSGTNSYEQYFGPGTRLTVT.

The chain combines TRBV28 with TRBJ1-2; 9 nucleotides align to TRBD1. V dropped 5 bases and J dropped 5; count of bases not matched to a gene: 6. There are 14 residues in the CDR3. CDR1 is MDHEN and CDR2 is SYDVKM in the germline V gene. The CDR3 nucleotides read TGTGCCAGCAGTGGACAGGGGAGGGATTATGGCTACACCTTC. It is translated as CASSGQGRDYGYTF.

The rearrangement uses TRBV7-9 and TRBJ1-1; D is possibly TRBD1 (5 bases). The V end lost 3 bases, the J end lost 2 bases, and 22 bases lay between the germline ends. CDR3 size: 18 residues. Germline CDR1 is SEHNR and CDR2 is FQNEAQ (reference sequence). The CDR3 DNA sequence: TGTGCCAGCAGCTTCGAACCACTGGCTGGGGCGATAAACACTGAAGCTTTCTTT. Its translation is CASSFEPLAGAINTEAFF. The variable domain in full, completed from reference TRBV7-9 and TRBJ1-1, reads DTGVSQNPRHKITKRGQNVTFRCDPISEHNRLYWYRQTLGQGPEFLTYFQNEAQLEKSRLLSDRFSAERPKGSFSTLEIQRTEQGDSAMYLCASSFEPLAGAINTEAFFGQGTRLTVV.

V usage is TRBV7-8 and J usage is TRBJ1-3; possible D gene TRBD1, 5 bases. V lost 1 base and J 2 bases, leaving 15 bases between the germline ends. This CDR3 has 17 amino acids. CDR1 is SGHVS and CDR2 is FQNEAQ in the germline V gene. As DNA, the CDR3 is TGTGCCAGCAGCTTAGTGGTGGGGGGTATTGCTGGAAACACCATATATTTT. This encodes CASSLVVGGIAGNTIYF.

This clone was seen only a few times. V gene TRBV7-2 combines with J gene TRBJ2-6; D remains unclear. Germline CDR1 SGHTA, CDR2 FQGNSA. CDR3 size: 14 residues. V lost 1 base and J lost 2, with 3 bases in between. The CDR3 here is CASSLDAGANVLTF. The CDR3 DNA reads TGTGCCAGCAGCTTAGATGCTGGGGCCAACGTCCTGACTTTC.

This chain uses TRBV19 with TRBJ2-5; 7 nucleotides match TRBD2. CDR3 length: 14 amino acids. Germline V lookup: CDR1 LNHDA, CDR2 SQIVND (reference sequence). Losses at the gene ends were 7 bases for V and 2 bases for J; bases not matched to a gene: 7. CDR3 loop: CASKGSGIQETQYF. DNA for the CDR3: TGTGCCAGTAAGGGAAGCGGGATTCAAGAGACCCAGTACTTC.

The chain combines TRBV27 with TRBJ2-3; D gene uncertain. Per germline, CDR1 MNHEY and CDR2 SMNVEV (reference sequence). Deletions cut 2 bases from V and 2 bases from J, with 5 bases between. The CDR3 length is 13 residues. The CDR3 spells CASSLGDTDTQYF. The CDR3 DNA reads as TGTGCCAGCAGTTTAGGTGACACAGATACGCAGTATTTT.

This chain uses TRBV5-1 with TRBJ2-7; no clear D. The CDR3 has 14 residues. Looked up from germline, CDR1 is SGHRS and CDR2 is YFSETQ. Deletions cut 3 bases from V and 3 bases from J, with 13 bases between. CDR3 amino acids: CASSSGGAGYEQYF. The CDR3 region has the DNA TGCGCCAGCAGCTCTGGCGGAGCCGGCTACGAGCAGTACTTC.

The chain recombines TRBV6-5 with TRBJ1-5; D ambiguous. V lost 6 bases to trimming and J lost 0 bases, with 9 bases between them. Germline V gene lookup returns CDR1 MNHEY and CDR2 SVGAGI. This CDR3 has 14 amino acids. This chain's CDR3 is CASSQGISNQPQHF. CDR3 sequence (DNA): TGTGCCAGCAGCCAAGGTATTAGCAATCAGCCCCAGCATTTT.

This sequence joins TRBV15 and TRBJ2-5; TRBD1 might be the D (5 bases). V was shortened by 0 bases and J by 2 bases, with 22 bases between the two germline ends. This CDR3 is 19 amino acids long. Germline CDR1 reads LNHNV; CDR2 reads YYDKDF (reference sequence). CDR3 residues: CATSREARTYQSPQETQYF. The CDR3 nucleotides are TGTGCCACCAGCAGAGAGGCCAGGACATACCAATCGCCACAAGAGACCCAGTACTTC.

The chain couples TRBV30 to TRBJ1-1; D not certain. The CDR3 runs to 13 residues. The V gene lost 0 bases and the J gene lost 4 bases, with 9 bases spanning the gap. Germline values: CDR1 GTSNPN, CDR2 SVGIG (reference sequence). This CDR3 is CAWSVLLGTEAFF. DNA of the CDR3: TGTGCCTGGAGTGTCTTACTGGGCACTGAAGCTTTCTTT.

The chain joins TRBV7-2 to TRBJ1-1; no reliable D call. The CDR3 totals 15 residues. CDR1 and CDR2 (germline): SGHTA, FQGNSA. Between the trimmed V and J ends, which lost 5 bases and 0 bases, there was a span of 13 bases. The CDR3 loop is CASSAQSTVNTEAFF. CDR3 nucleotides: TGTGCCAGCAGCGCACAGTCTACAGTGAACACTGAAGCTTTCTTT.

The V gene is TRBV7-8, the J gene TRBJ1-3; no clear D. V dropped 1 base and J dropped 0 bases, with 13 bases sitting between them. CDR1 is SGHVS and CDR2 is FQNEAQ in the germline V gene. CDR3 size: 17 residues. CDR3 loop: CASSLDGYQSSGNTIYF. The CDR3 nucleotides read TGTGCCAGCAGCTTAGACGGGTATCAGAGCTCTGGAAACACCATATATTTT.

V is TRBV20-1 and J is TRBJ2-2, with D uncertain. The V gene's germline CDR1 is DFQATT and CDR2 SNEGSKA (reference sequence). V was shortened by 4 bases and J by 6 bases, with 6 bases between the two germline ends. CDR3 length: 11 amino acids. The CDR3 sequence is CSAKKAGELFF. CDR3 nucleotide sequence: TGCAGTGCTAAAAAGGCCGGGGAGCTGTTTTTT.

The V and J genes are TRBV30 and TRBJ1-3, with TRBD1 identical over 7 bases. In germline, CDR1 is GTSNPN, CDR2 SVGIG (reference sequence). J lost 0 bases, V lost 4 bases, and 9 bases had no gene match. The CDR3 consists of 16 residues. CDR3 DNA: TGTGCCTGGACCAGGTGGACAGGTAGCTCTGGAAACACCATATATTTT. Translated: CAWTRWTGSSGNTIYF. The full variable domain, with the rest looked up from reference TRBV30 and TRBJ1-3, is SQTIHQWPATLVQPVGSPLSLECTVEGTSNPNLYWYRQAAGRGLQLLFYSVGIGQISSEVPQNLSASRPQDRQFILSSKKLLLSDSGFYLCAWTRWTGSSGNTIYFGEGSWLTVV.

The gene calls are TRBV6-4 and TRBJ1-1; D gene ambiguous. Germline assignment: CDR1 MRHNA and CDR2 SNTAGT. Trimming left V 6 bases short and J 6 bases short, with 17 bases between. This CDR3 has 14 amino acids. The CDR3 region has the DNA TGTGCCAGCAGGAAGGACGGACTCAACGCTGAAGCTTTCTTT. Translation gives CASRKDGLNAEAFF.

This chain joins TRBV9 and TRBJ1-1, with D maybe TRBD1 (5 bases). The germline gives CDR1 SGDLS, CDR2 YYNGEE. V was pared by 3 bases and J by 2 bases, with 14 bases between. The CDR3 has 15 residues. CDR3 sequence (DNA): TGTGCCAGCAGCGAGCCGGGACGACCCAACACTGAAGCTTTCTTT. Translated: CASSEPGRPNTEAFF.

This clone was recorded a few times. V gene TRBV6-5 combines with J gene TRBJ1-2; 7 positions match TRBD1. This CDR3 region has 15 residues. Germline loops: CDR1 MNHEY, CDR2 SVGAGI. V lost 0 bases, J lost 7 bases, and 8 bases stayed unmatched. The CDR3 DNA sequence: TGTGCCAGCAGTTACTCGCGACAGGGCGGCTTTGGCTACACCTTC. This encodes CASSYSRQGGFGYTF.

The CDR3 DNA is TGTGCCAGCAGTTTTGCGGTTTCCAAAATTTCGTCACCCCTCCACTTT. Translated, it gives CASSFAVSKISSPLHF. V and J are TRBV28 and TRBJ1-6; D uncertain. V was cut by 3 bases and J by 10 bases, with 19 bases left in between. The CDR3 totals 16 residues. The germline gives CDR1 MDHEN, CDR2 SYDVKM.

On this clone: The junction does not match germline at one end; this may be a read error. V is TRBV5-3 and J is TRBJ1-1; D call uncertain. TRBV5-3 is an ORF for which the function is uncertain. CDR3 length equals 11 residues. In DNA, the CDR3 is TGTGCCAGCAGCTTGGCGGCCGAAGCTTTCTTT. Translating gives CASSLAAEAFF.

The chain employs TRBV7-8 and TRBJ1-4; TRBD1 matches at 8 bases. Germline trimming cut 5 bases from V and 10 bases from J; bases unmatched to any gene: 12. The CDR3 consists of 15 residues. The germline gives CDR1 SGHVS, CDR2 FQNEAQ. The CDR3 sequence: CASSKEDRGGGKLFF. CDR3 DNA: TGTGCCAGCAGCAAAGAAGACAGGGGCGGTGGAAAACTGTTTTTT. Together with reference TRBV7-8 and TRBJ1-4, the CDR3 gives the full variable domain: GAGVSQSPRYKVAKRGQDVALRCDPISGHVSLFWYQQALGQGPEFLTYFQNEAQLDKSGLPSDRFFAERPEGSVSTLKIQRTQQEDSAVYLCASSKEDRGGGKLFFGSGTQLSVL.

With regard to this clone: The CDR3 does not end in the conserved phenylalanine or tryptophan, so this is likely a read error. V gene TRBV27 combines with J gene TRBJ2-7, with TRBD1 matching 7 bases. The V segment lost 4 bases and the J segment 4 bases; nucleotides outside the gene matches: 10. Germline values: CDR1 MNHEY, CDR2 SMNVEV (reference sequence). CDR3 length: 15 amino acids. The CDR3 DNA is TGTGCCAGCAGTTCCCTCAGACAGGGAAATTACGAGCAGTACCTC. This translates into CASSSLRQGNYEQYL.

This chain links TRBV6-4 with TRBJ1-2, with TRBD1 as a possible D gene (5 bases). V gave up 0 bases and J gave up 3 bases, with 14 bases separating them. Germline lookup yields CDR1 MRHNA and CDR2 SNTAGT. The CDR3 consists of 16 residues. The CDR3 region has the DNA TGTGCCAGCAGTGACTCGAATCGCGGGGACCACTATGGCTACACCTTC. Translated: CASSDSNRGDHYGYTF.

The V gene is TRBV9, the J gene TRBJ1-2; weak D call: TRBD1 (5 bases). Trimming shortened V by 2 bases and J by 4 bases, and 9 bases separated the two germline ends. This CDR3 region has 13 residues. The V gene's germline CDR1 is SGDLS and CDR2 YYNGEE. DNA for the CDR3: TGTGCCAGCAGCGTCAAGGGGACCTATGGCTACACCTTC. Amino acids: CASSVKGTYGYTF.

V and J are TRBV18 and TRBJ2-3, with TRBD2 identical over 14 bases. V trimming: 1 base; J trimming: 2 bases; junction bases outside the gene matches: 5. Germline V gene lookup returns CDR1 KGHSH and CDR2 LQKENI. The CDR3 extends over 18 amino acids. The CDR3 nucleotides are TGTGCCAGCTCACCACGACTAGCGGGAGGGAAAGTCACAGATACGCAGTATTTT. It yields the protein CASSPRLAGGKVTDTQYF.

The genes are TRBV2 and TRBJ2-7, with TRBD1 matching over 7 bases. Losses at the gene ends were 5 bases for V and 0 bases for J; bases not matched to a gene: 7. Per the germline V gene, CDR1 is SNHLY and CDR2 is FYNNEI. This CDR3 region has 15 residues. The CDR3 DNA reads as TGTGCCAGCAGTTATTTGGGGACAGTCTCCTACGAGCAGTACTTC. This translates into CASSYLGTVSYEQYF. Combining the CDR3 with reference TRBV2 and TRBJ2-7 gives the whole variable domain EPEVTQTPSHQVTQMGQEVILRCVPISNHLYFYWYRQILGQKVEFLVSFYNNEISEKSEIFDDQFSVERPDGSNFTLKIRSTKLEDSAMYFCASSYLGTVSYEQYFGPGTRLTVT.

V is TRBV5-5 and J is TRBJ1-3; 10 bases agree with TRBD1. The germline gives CDR1 SGHKS, CDR2 YYEKEE (reference sequence). V dropped 4 bases and J dropped 3; count of bases not matched to a gene: 7. The CDR3 covers 16 residues. DNA of the CDR3: TGTGCCAGCAGCACTCGACAGGGGGCAAGTGGAAACACCATATATTTT. Protein product: CASSTRQGASGNTIYF. Filled out from reference TRBV5-5 and TRBJ1-3, the complete variable domain reads DAGVTQSPTHLIKTRGQQVTLRCSPISGHKSVSWYQQVLGQGPQFIFQYYEKEERGRGNFPDRFSARQFPNYSSELNVNALLLGDSALYLCASSTRQGASGNTIYFGEGSWLTVV.

This clone has more than one count but fewer than ten. The rearrangement uses TRBV14 and TRBJ2-4; 11 bases map to TRBD2. With 4 bases clipped from V and 7 bases from J, the junction kept 9 bases outside the gene matches. The CDR3 extends over 16 amino acids. Looked up from germline, CDR1 is SGHDN and CDR2 is FVKESK. CDR3 in amino acids: CASSPSLAGAGNIQYF. CDR3 in DNA: TGTGCCAGCAGCCCCTCACTAGCGGGAGCTGGTAACATTCAGTACTTC.